A single sample is the source of the 26 T cell receptor beta chains below, sequenced in a study of T cell responses to AZD1222 COVID-19 vaccine. Produced via immunoSEQ multiplex PCR; TCRdb's table is partial and in-frame only. Counted here are roughly 200,000 clones, more than 85% occurring once; the ten biggest clones make up about 1%. The sequencing used peripheral blood, collected on day 0 of MenACWY control vaccination. The source of these receptors is an adult in good health.

Comments on this clone: The identical CDR3 is also encoded by other nucleotide sequences in the sample. The chain is built from TRBV5-1 and TRBJ1-2; D is perhaps TRBD1 (6 bases). The V gene lost 5 bases and the J gene lost 1 base, with 9 bases spanning the gap. Germline assignment: CDR1 SGHRS and CDR2 YFSETQ. This CDR3 comprises 13 residues. CDR3 in DNA: TGCGCCAGCAGTCTGGACAGTAACTATGGCTACACCTTC. Translating gives CASSLDSNYGYTF. Based on the CDR3 plus reference TRBV5-1 and TRBJ1-2, the full variable domain is KAGVTQTPRYLIKTRGQQVTLSCSPISGHRSVSWYQQTPGQGLQFLFEYFSETQRNKGNFPGRFSGRQFSNSRSEMNVSTLELGDSALYLCASSLDSNYGYTFGSGTRLTVV.

CDR3 region: CASSQAGGRSPLHF. The CDR3 DNA reads TGTGCCAGCAGCCAAGCAGGGGGACGATCACCCCTCCACTTT. V usage is TRBV3-1 (or the pseudogene TRBV3-2) and J usage is TRBJ1-6; the match to TRBD1 covers 7 bases. V was clipped by 1 base and J by 10 bases; unmatched bases: 4. This CDR3 has 14 amino acids. CDR1 LGHDT and CDR2 YNNKEL come from the germline V gene (reference sequence).

This rearrangement joins TRBV6-2 or TRBV6-3 to TRBJ2-7; D unresolved. Trimming left V 0 bases short and J 3 bases short, with 9 bases between. CDR3 length: 14 amino acids. Germline lookup yields CDR1 MNHEY and CDR2 SVGEGT. DNA of the CDR3: TGTGCCAGCAGTTACTCGGTCAGGATCTACGAGCAGTACTTC. The encoded protein is CASSYSVRIYEQYF.

V gene TRBV6-5 combines with J gene TRBJ1-6; perhaps TRBD1 as D (6 bases). Germline CDR1 is MNHEY and CDR2 is SVGAGI. CDR3 length: 15 residues. V was trimmed by 6 bases and J by 10 bases, leaving 19 bases between them. The DNA for the CDR3 is TGTGCCAGCAGACAAACAGGGTTATCTGGATCACCCCTCCACTTT. This sequence encodes CASRQTGLSGSPLHF.

The V call is TRBV4-3, the J call TRBJ2-7; TRBD2 aligns across 9 bases. The CDR3 extends over 15 amino acids. Germline V gives CDR1 LGHNA, CDR2 YSLEER. Unmatched junction bases numbered 4, after V lost 1 base and J lost 3 bases. The CDR3 sequence is CASSQGLAGVYEQYF. In DNA form, the CDR3 reads TGCGCCAGCAGCCAAGGTTTAGCGGGGGTCTACGAGCAGTACTTC.

This chain connects TRBV30 to TRBJ1-1; D might be TRBD1 (5 bases). Germline CDR1 reads GTSNPN; CDR2 reads SVGIG (reference sequence). CDR3 length: 12 residues. Trimming stripped 3 bases from V and 9 bases from J, with 14 bases between. CDR3 sequence (DNA): TGTGCCTGGAGCTTCACCGGGGGAAAAGCTTTCTTT. Amino acid sequence: CAWSFTGGKAFF.

This clone was seen once. V is TRBV10-3 and J is TRBJ2-5; D is uncertain. The germline V gene encodes CDR1 ENHRY and CDR2 SYGVKD. This CDR3 is 12 amino acids long. V shed 4 bases and J shed 3 bases, with 6 bases lying between them. The CDR3 nucleotides read TGTGCCATCAGTGTCGCAAAAGAGACCCAGTACTTC. Translating it yields CAISVAKETQYF.

The V call is TRBV7-9, the J call TRBJ2-2; D possibly corresponds to TRBD2 (5 bases). This CDR3 is 14 amino acids long. V lost 1 base, J lost 9 bases, and 12 bases lay in between. Germline CDR1 is SEHNR and CDR2 is FQNEAQ (reference sequence). The CDR3 sequence is CASSLELASWELFF. CDR3 DNA sequence: TGTGCCAGCAGCTTAGAGCTAGCCTCCTGGGAGCTGTTTTTT.

V is TRBV3-1 (or the pseudogene TRBV3-2) and J is TRBJ1-2; no clear D. This CDR3 region has 13 residues. Germline CDR1 LGHDT, CDR2 YNNKEL (reference sequence). The germline V and J ends were trimmed by 0 bases and 7 bases, with 9 bases remaining between them. CDR3 residues: CASSQEAGGGYTF. In nucleotides, the CDR3 is TGTGCCAGCAGCCAAGAAGCCGGAGGTGGCTACACCTTC.

The chain uses TRBV28 and TRBJ1-1, with D unclear. Per the germline V gene, CDR1 is MDHEN and CDR2 is SYDVKM. The CDR3 totals 14 residues. V gave up 10 bases and J gave up 0 bases, with 15 bases separating them. The CDR3 is CAIQPRHMNTEAFF. In DNA form, the CDR3 reads TGTGCCATCCAACCCCGACATATGAACACTGAAGCTTTCTTT.

This sequence joins TRBV7-2 and TRBJ1-2; unclear D gene. The V gene's germline CDR1 is SGHTA and CDR2 FQGNSA. Deletions cut 5 bases from V and 0 bases from J, with 13 bases between. CDR3 length: 15 residues. The CDR3 DNA is TGTGCCAGCAGCCCACGCGGATTAGCTAACTATGGCTACACCTTC. Translated: CASSPRGLANYGYTF.

As DNA, the CDR3 is TGCAGCGTTGGCACAGGCCACTCCTACGAGCAGTACTTC. This translates into CSVGTGHSYEQYF. This chain links TRBV29-1 with TRBJ2-7; the D gene is possibly TRBD1 (5 bases). The CDR3 is 13 residues long. The ends were cut back, 4 bases at V and 0 bases at J, with 10 bases in the middle. Germline assignment: CDR1 SQVTM and CDR2 ANQGSEA.

The chain combines TRBV7-3 with TRBJ2-5; TRBD1 aligns across 10 bases. Losses at the gene ends were 5 bases for V and 4 bases for J; bases not matched to a gene: 7. Germline V gene data show CDR1 as SGHTA and CDR2 as FQGTGA. The CDR3 spans 15 residues. The CDR3 DNA follows: TGTGCCAGCAGCCCCGGGACAGGGGCGACAGAGACCCAGTACTTC. This codes for CASSPGTGATETQYF. The variable domain in full, completed from reference TRBV7-3 and TRBJ2-5, reads GAGVSQTPSNKVTEKGKYVELRCDPISGHTALYWYRQSLGQGPEFLIYFQGTGAADDSGLPNDRFFAVRPEGSVSTLKIQRTERGDSAVYLCASSPGTGATETQYFGPGTRLLVL.

The chain couples TRBV5-1 to TRBJ2-7, with 11 bases that match TRBD1. The CDR3 totals 15 residues. V was pared by 4 bases and J by 7 bases, with 10 bases of the junction left unmatched. CDR1 is SGHRS, CDR2 YFSETQ, per germline. CDR3 in amino acids: CASSPGPGQGGEQYF. Written as DNA, the CDR3 is TGCGCCAGCAGCCCGGGCCCGGGACAGGGGGGGGAGCAGTACTTC.

The chain has TRBV19 and TRBJ1-1, with 10 nucleotides matching TRBD1. Germline V gives CDR1 LNHDA, CDR2 SQIVND (reference sequence). The junction had 8 bases not matched to a gene; V was cut back by 10 bases and J by 6 bases. The CDR3 is 13 residues long. The CDR3 is CATFDRGLAEAFF. The CDR3 DNA sequence: TGTGCCACCTTCGACAGGGGGCTAGCTGAAGCTTTCTTT.

This chain joins TRBV2 and TRBJ1-1; no definite D call. Trimming pared 1 base from V and 1 base from J, leaving 10 bases between. The CDR3 length is 15 residues. Germline-derived CDR1 and CDR2 are SNHLY and FYNNEI. CDR3 in DNA: TGTGCCAGCAGTGAAGTTGCAGGAGGGAACACTGAAGCTTTCTTT. Its translation: CASSEVAGGNTEAFF.

The chain combines TRBV5-4 with TRBJ2-2, with 9 bases matching TRBD2. The V and J ends lost 0 bases and 6 bases, in that order; junction bases with no gene match: 9. The CDR3 covers 17 residues. CDR1 SGHNT and CDR2 YYREEE come from the germline V gene (reference sequence). The CDR3 is CASSLARRGGLSGELFF. In DNA, the CDR3 is TGTGCCAGCAGCTTGGCCCGGCGGGGGGGCCTCTCCGGGGAGCTGTTTTTT.

The chain uses TRBV7-2 and TRBJ1-2; 8 nucleotides match TRBD1. Per the germline V gene, CDR1 is SGHTA and CDR2 is FQGNSA. The CDR3 runs to 15 residues. Losses at the gene ends were 5 bases for V and 4 bases for J; bases not matched to a gene: 9. CDR3 sequence: CASSRGQGAGYGYTF. CDR3 DNA sequence: TGTGCCAGCAGCCGGGGGCAGGGGGCGGGCTATGGCTACACCTTC.

The chain uses TRBV14 and TRBJ2-7, with 8 nucleotides matching TRBD2. CDR1 and CDR2 (germline): SGHDN, FVKESK. The J segment lost 0 bases and the V segment lost 0 bases, leaving 7 bases of the junction unmatched. The CDR3 has 17 residues. CDR3 sequence (DNA): TGTGCCAGCAGCCAAGATGGGGTAGCGGGGTTCTCCTACGAGCAGTACTTC. Its protein is CASSQDGVAGFSYEQYF.

The rearrangement joins TRBV14 to TRBJ1-2; no reliable D call. The V and J ends lost 0 bases and 5 bases respectively, with 4 bases between them. This CDR3 is 12 amino acids long. Germline V gene lookup returns CDR1 SGHDN and CDR2 FVKESK. The CDR3 sequence is CASSQDPYGYTF. The DNA for the CDR3 is TGTGCCAGCAGCCAAGATCCTTATGGCTACACCTTC.

For this clone: Distinct nucleotide sequences in the sample also encode this CDR3. The genes are TRBV18 and TRBJ1-2; D possibly corresponds to TRBD1 (5 bases). The length of the CDR3 is 13 residues. Trimming left V 6 bases short and J 2 bases short, with 10 bases between. Per the germline V gene, CDR1 is KGHSH and CDR2 is LQKENI. CDR3 sequence reads: CASSPDRNYGYTF. In nucleotides, the CDR3 is TGTGCCAGCTCGCCTGACAGAAACTATGGCTACACCTTC.

The chain has TRBV5-6 and TRBJ1-1, with 8 bases identical to TRBD1. The V segment lost 4 bases and the J segment 5 bases; nucleotides outside the gene matches: 7. Germline values: CDR1 SGHDT, CDR2 YYEEEE. The CDR3 has 14 amino acids. The CDR3, as DNA: TGTGCCAGCAGCCTACACAGGGGGACGACTGAAGCTTTCTTT. Translating gives CASSLHRGTTEAFF.

This chain connects TRBV12-3 or TRBV12-4 to TRBJ1-2, with a possible D match to TRBD1 (5 bases). This CDR3 has 13 amino acids. The V end was cut by 4 bases, the J end by 5 bases, with 11 bases between. CDR3 protein: CASSSRQPYGYTF. The CDR3 region has the DNA TGTGCCAGCAGTTCACGACAGCCGTATGGCTACACCTTC.

V gene TRBV25-1 combines with J gene TRBJ2-5; D unresolved. The CDR3 is 10 residues long. CDR1 MGHDK and CDR2 SYGVNS come from the germline V gene. V was cut by 6 bases and J by 4 bases, with 3 bases left in between. The CDR3 sequence is CASRRETQYF. Here the CDR3 DNA reads TGTGCCAGCAGGAGAGAGACCCAGTACTTC. Supplemented by reference TRBV25-1 and TRBJ2-5, the full variable domain reads EADIYQTPRYLVIGTGKKITLECSQTMGHDKMYWYQQDPGMELHLIHYSYGVNSTEKGDLSSESTVSRIRTEHFPLTLESARPSHTSQYLCASRRETQYFGPGTRLLVL.

The chain recombines TRBV4-1 with TRBJ2-3; 10 bases line up with TRBD2. CDR1 is MGHRA, CDR2 YSYEKL, per germline. With 1 base clipped from V and 5 bases from J, the junction kept 3 bases outside the gene matches. This CDR3 region has 15 residues. This CDR3 is CASSQGTSGRDTQYF. As DNA, the CDR3 is TGCGCCAGCAGCCAAGGGACTAGCGGTAGAGATACGCAGTATTTT.

Only one count was recorded for this clone. V is TRBV24-1 and J is TRBJ1-1; TRBD1 might be the D (6 bases). Germline CDR1 and CDR2: KGHDR and SFDVKD. The V and J ends lost 10 bases and 8 bases respectively, with 22 bases between them. The CDR3 contains 14 residues. The CDR3 reads CATTARGAPGEAFF. The CDR3 DNA follows: TGTGCCACAACCGCCCGGGGGGCACCAGGAGAAGCTTTCTTT.